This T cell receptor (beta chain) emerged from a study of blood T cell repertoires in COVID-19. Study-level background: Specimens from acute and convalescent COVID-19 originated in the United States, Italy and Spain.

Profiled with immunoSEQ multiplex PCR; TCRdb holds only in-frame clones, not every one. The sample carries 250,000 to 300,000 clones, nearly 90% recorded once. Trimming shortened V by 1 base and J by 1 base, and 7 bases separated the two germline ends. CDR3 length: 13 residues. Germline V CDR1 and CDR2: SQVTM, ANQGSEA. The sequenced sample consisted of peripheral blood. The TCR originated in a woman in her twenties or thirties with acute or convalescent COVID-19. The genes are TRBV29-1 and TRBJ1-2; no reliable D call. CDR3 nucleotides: TGCAGCGTTGAAGGCGGGGTTAACTATGGCTACACCTTC. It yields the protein CSVEGGVNYGYTF.